The 31 T cell receptor beta chains reported below all come from one sample, sequenced in a study of blood T cell repertoires in COVID-19. The data were produced by immunoSEQ multiplex PCR, yet TCRdb's version contains in-frame clones alone and is incomplete. Found here are some 170,000 clones, 75% to 90% of them singletons; the top ten hold roughly 10%. Sequenced input: peripheral blood. Receptors were obtained from a human donor in a cohort sampled during active COVID-19.

The rearrangement links TRBV27 to TRBJ1-1, with TRBD1 matching 8 bases. After removal of 5 bases from V and 3 bases from J, the junction contained 8 bases not matched to a gene. This CDR3 spans 15 amino acids. Looked up from germline, CDR1 is MNHEY and CDR2 is SMNVEV (reference sequence). CDR3 bases: TGTGCCAGCAGTCTTCTTTCGGACAGGGACACTGAAGCTTTCTTT. Its translation is CASSLLSDRDTEAFF.

The J gene is TRBJ2-7, the V gene TRBV5-4, with 11 nucleotides matching TRBD1. Germline V gene data show CDR1 as SGHNT and CDR2 as YYREEE (reference sequence). The CDR3 extends over 14 amino acids. The J segment lost 6 bases and the V segment lost 3 bases, leaving 5 bases of the junction unmatched. CDR3 protein: CASSWTGGAFEQYF. The DNA of the CDR3 is TGTGCCAGCAGCTGGACAGGGGGCGCGTTCGAGCAGTACTTC.

The sample holds a few counts of this clone. This chain joins TRBV6-1 and TRBJ2-3; 9 nucleotides line up with TRBD1. The trim removed 0 bases at V and 5 bases at J, leaving 3 bases unmatched. The CDR3 spans 15 residues. CDR1 is MNHNS, CDR2 SASEGT, per germline. The CDR3 loop is CASSEARQGGDTQYF. CDR3 nucleotides: TGTGCCAGCAGTGAAGCGAGACAGGGGGGAGATACGCAGTATTTT.

The sample holds one count of this clone. This chain uses TRBV30 with TRBJ2-7, with D uncertain. This CDR3 has 11 residues. The V end was cut by 0 bases, the J end by 6 bases, with 6 bases between. Looked up from germline, CDR1 is GTSNPN and CDR2 is SVGIG (reference sequence). The CDR3 region has the DNA TGTGCCTGGAGTGTCCTAGTCGAGCAGTACTTC. It encodes CAWSVLVEQYF.

The J gene is TRBJ2-1, the V gene TRBV3-1 (or the pseudogene TRBV3-2); 7 nucleotides match TRBD2. Germline values: CDR1 LGHDT, CDR2 YNNKEL (reference sequence). The J segment lost 0 bases and the V segment lost 1 base, leaving 15 bases of the junction unmatched. This CDR3 spans 20 amino acids. The CDR3 here is CASSQGPLGAGSGSYNEQFF. In DNA, the CDR3 is TGTGCCAGCAGCCAAGGGCCCCTAGGAGCGGGAAGCGGCTCCTACAATGAGCAGTTCTTC.

The gene calls are TRBV4-3 and TRBJ2-7; no firm D call. Between the trimmed V and J ends, which lost 0 bases and 1 base, there was a span of 7 bases. The CDR3 has 14 amino acids. Germline V gives CDR1 LGHNA, CDR2 YSLEER. The CDR3 bases are TGCGCCAGCAGCCAAGAGTTGCGGTCCTACGAGCAGTACTTC. It specifies CASSQELRSYEQYF.

The chain recombines TRBV29-1 with TRBJ2-7; D perhaps matches TRBD1 (5 bases). Germline loops: CDR1 SQVTM, CDR2 ANQGSEA. The CDR3 is 11 residues long. CDR3 DNA sequence: TGCAGTGGCTCGACAGTCTACGAGCAGTACTTC. Protein product: CSGSTVYEQYF.

This chain connects TRBV29-1 to TRBJ2-5; TRBD1 matches at 11 bases. Losses at the gene ends were 6 bases for V and 5 bases for J; bases not matched to a gene: 2. CDR1 SQVTM and CDR2 ANQGSEA come from the germline V gene. CDR3 length: 12 residues. Here the CDR3 reads CSVGQGEETQYF. As DNA, the CDR3 is TGCAGCGTGGGACAGGGGGAGGAGACCCAGTACTTC.

The chain uses TRBV6-1 and TRBJ1-5, with D unresolved. The V gene's germline CDR1 is MNHNS and CDR2 SASEGT. CDR3 length equals 15 residues. V was clipped by 2 bases and J by 7 bases, with 15 bases between them. CDR3 sequence reads: CASSELLSTGQPQHF. CDR3 DNA sequence: TGTGCCAGCAGTGAATTATTAAGTACGGGACAGCCCCAGCATTTT.

The chain employs TRBV27 and TRBJ2-5; D may be TRBD2 (6 bases). V lost 6 bases to trimming and J lost 7 bases, with 9 bases between them. The length of the CDR3 is 11 residues. The germline V gene has CDR1 MNHEY and CDR2 SMNVEV (reference sequence). The CDR3: CASSYGGTQYF. In nucleotides, the CDR3 is TGTGCCAGCAGCTACGGGGGGACCCAGTACTTC.

This chain links TRBV11-3 with TRBJ2-2, with 8 bases identical to TRBD2. CDR1 is SGHNT, CDR2 YENEEA, per germline. CDR3 length: 16 residues. Germline trimming cut 1 base from V and 4 bases from J; bases unmatched to any gene: 5. In nucleotides, the CDR3 is TGTGCCAGCAGCTTAGGGCTAGCGGGCGGCACCGGGGAGCTGTTTTTT. This encodes CASSLGLAGGTGELFF.

The V call is TRBV6-5, the J call TRBJ2-3, with D maybe TRBD2 (5 bases). Trimming shortened V by 0 bases and J by 3 bases, and 13 bases separated the two germline ends. The CDR3 runs to 16 residues. CDR1 MNHEY and CDR2 SVGAGI come from the germline V gene. The CDR3, as DNA: TGTGCCAGCAGTTACTCGAATGGGAGACGTACAGATACGCAGTATTTT. This codes for CASSYSNGRRTDTQYF.

This clone was counted only a few times. J is TRBJ1-2 and V is TRBV6-5; 8 bases agree with TRBD1. The CDR3 is made up of 13 amino acids. Germline V gene data show CDR1 as MNHEY and CDR2 as SVGAGI. With V trimmed by 7 bases and J by 2 bases, 3 bases remained unmatched. CDR3 bases: TGTGCCAGCATGGGACAGGAGAACTATGGCTACACCTTC. Protein sequence: CASMGQENYGYTF.

The table lists this clone with a count of one. The chain is built from TRBV4-1 and TRBJ2-2; perhaps TRBD2 as D (6 bases). The CDR3 consists of 15 residues. CDR1 and CDR2 (germline): MGHRA, YSYEKL. CDR3 DNA: TGCGTCAGAGGTGGCGGGGTCACCGGCACCGGGGAGCTGTTTTTT. Its protein product is CVRGGGVTGTGELFF.

The CDR3 here is CASSHGDRGPMNTEAFF. The CDR3 DNA reads TGTGCCAGTAGTCACGGGGACAGGGGGCCCATGAACACTGAAGCTTTCTTT. V gene TRBV19 combines with J gene TRBJ1-1, with TRBD1 matching over 12 bases. This CDR3 region has 17 residues. Germline V lookup: CDR1 LNHDA, CDR2 SQIVND (reference sequence). J lost 0 bases, V lost 5 bases, and 7 bases had no gene match.

The V and J genes are TRBV7-2 and TRBJ2-6, with D possibly matching TRBD2 (5 bases). There are 17 residues in the CDR3. V lost 5 bases to trimming and J lost 0 bases, with 14 bases between them. Looked up from germline, CDR1 is SGHTA and CDR2 is FQGNSA. CDR3 DNA sequence: TGTGCCAGCAGCGACGGGAATGATTACTCTGGGGCCAACGTCCTGACTTTC. It specifies CASSDGNDYSGANVLTF.

V and J are TRBV19 and TRBJ1-2; perhaps TRBD1 as D (5 bases). This CDR3 has 13 residues. Per germline, CDR1 LNHDA and CDR2 SQIVND (reference sequence). Trimming cost V 10 bases and J 8 bases, with 20 bases left between them. The CDR3 DNA reads as TGTGCCACCACCCCCGGGGGGGTGGAAGGCTACACCTTC. Translated, it gives CATTPGGVEGYTF.

The rearrangement links TRBV9 to TRBJ2-1; D is possibly TRBD1 (5 bases). The V and J ends lost 0 bases and 6 bases respectively, with 10 bases between them. The CDR3 spans 14 residues. The germline V gene encodes CDR1 SGDLS and CDR2 YYNGEE. CDR3 nucleotides: TGTGCCAGCAGCGTAGAGGGGATGGGCAATGAGCAGTTCTTC. It encodes CASSVEGMGNEQFF.

The gene calls are TRBV2 and TRBJ1-2; a possible D gene is TRBD1 (5 bases). The CDR3 covers 15 residues. V lost 4 bases and J lost 8, with 20 bases in between. Germline-derived CDR1 and CDR2 are SNHLY and FYNNEI. In DNA, the CDR3 is TGTGCCAGCAGTGGAACAGGAAACCCCAGGGCCGGCTACACCTTC. Residues: CASSGTGNPRAGYTF.

CDR3 sequence reads: CASSLLGGNEQFF. CDR3 nucleotide sequence: TGTGCCAGCAGCTTACTGGGGGGCAATGAGCAGTTCTTC. The V gene is TRBV11-2, the J gene TRBJ2-1, with D perhaps matching TRBD2 (6 bases). The V end was cut by 2 bases, the J end by 6 bases, with 8 bases between. Germline loops: CDR1 SGHAT, CDR2 FQNNGV. This CDR3 comprises 13 residues.

The table lists this clone with a few counts. The chain links TRBV30 to TRBJ2-5; TRBD2 matches at 11 bases. With V trimmed by 1 base and J by 1 base, 8 bases remained unmatched. This CDR3 has 17 amino acids. Germline assignment: CDR1 GTSNPN and CDR2 SVGIG (reference sequence). The CDR3: CAWSGGTGLAVQETQYF. CDR3 sequence (DNA): TGTGCCTGGAGTGGGGGCACGGGACTAGCGGTCCAAGAGACCCAGTACTTC.

This chain uses TRBV25-1 with TRBJ1-1; D remains ambiguous. Germline values: CDR1 MGHDK, CDR2 SYGVNS. The CDR3 covers 14 residues. V shed 7 bases and J shed 0 bases, with 12 bases lying between them. The CDR3 sequence is CASTQQNMNTEAFF. The DNA for the CDR3 is TGTGCCAGCACCCAACAGAATATGAACACTGAAGCTTTCTTT.

This chain joins TRBV19 and TRBJ1-1; the match to TRBD1 covers 8 bases. In germline, CDR1 is LNHDA, CDR2 SQIVND (reference sequence). V lost 10 bases to trimming and J lost 6 bases; unmatched junction nucleotides: 4. The CDR3 contains 11 residues. CDR3 amino acids: CATLQGAEAFF. The CDR3 coding sequence is TGTGCCACGTTACAGGGGGCTGAAGCTTTCTTT.

This clone was seen a single time. The gene calls are TRBV28 and TRBJ2-6, with 11 bases lining up with TRBD2. CDR3 length equals 16 residues. Germline V gene data show CDR1 as MDHEN and CDR2 as SYDVKM. Trimming took 6 bases from V and 4 from J; bases not matched to a gene: 5. The CDR3 coding sequence is TGTGCCAGCAGGAGACTAGCGGGGAGCGGGGCCAACGTCCTGACTTTC. Its translation is CASRRLAGSGANVLTF.

The chain recombines TRBV3-1 (or the pseudogene TRBV3-2) with TRBJ2-7; D uncertain. The ends were cut back, 1 base at V and 2 bases at J, with 9 bases in the middle. Germline-derived CDR1 and CDR2 are LGHDT and YNNKEL (reference sequence). This CDR3 contains 14 residues. CDR3 amino acids: CASSQAGATYEQYF. CDR3 nucleotides: TGTGCCAGCAGCCAAGCCGGAGCGACCTACGAGCAGTACTTC.

This clone was recorded only once. The chain couples TRBV7-8 to TRBJ1-1; no clear D gene. The CDR3 totals 14 residues. V lost 7 bases, J lost 3 bases, and 15 bases lay in between. Germline V gene sequence: CDR1 SGHVS, CDR2 FQNEAQ. CDR3 DNA sequence: TGTGCCAGCACCAAGGAGTTCGGGGACACTGAAGCTTTCTTT. Amino acid sequence: CASTKEFGDTEAFF.

This clone showed up just once. The chain recombines TRBV7-2 with TRBJ2-7; the D gene is possibly TRBD1 (6 bases). The germline gives CDR1 SGHTA, CDR2 FQGNSA. This CDR3 has 16 residues. Trimming stripped 1 base from V and 2 bases from J, with 15 bases between. CDR3 residues: CASSLGTAITTYEQYF. DNA for the CDR3: TGTGCCAGCAGCTTAGGGACAGCAATTACTACCTACGAGCAGTACTTC. Combining the CDR3 with reference TRBV7-2 and TRBJ2-7 gives the whole variable domain GAGVSQSPSNKVTEKGKDVELRCDPISGHTALYWYRQSLGQGLEFLIYFQGNSAPDKSGLPSDRFSAERTGGSVSTLTIQRTQQEDSAVYLCASSLGTAITTYEQYFGPGTRLTVT.

This rearrangement joins TRBV12-5 to TRBJ1-1, with a possible D match to TRBD1 (6 bases). Germline-derived CDR1 and CDR2 are LGHNT and FRNRAP. V lost 8 bases, J lost 7 bases, and 11 bases lay in between. This CDR3 has 11 residues. The CDR3 reads CASTQGYEAFF. The CDR3 coding sequence is TGTGCTAGTACCCAGGGGTATGAAGCTTTCTTT.

The V call is TRBV4-3, the J call TRBJ1-5; D possibly corresponds to TRBD1 (5 bases). Trimming left V 4 bases short and J 3 bases short, with 10 bases between. Germline CDR1 and CDR2: LGHNA and YSLEER. This CDR3 is built from 14 residues. CDR3: CASSPGVNNQPQHF. The CDR3 DNA reads TGCGCCAGCAGCCCGGGGGTCAACAATCAGCCCCAGCATTTT.

This chain links TRBV10-3 with TRBJ2-3; D perhaps matches TRBD2 (7 bases). The ends were cut back, 6 bases at V and 0 bases at J, with 13 bases in the middle. The CDR3 length is 15 residues. Germline CDR1 ENHRY, CDR2 SYGVKD. The CDR3 DNA follows: TGTGCCATCAGAAGAGGGGGGGGTAGCACAGATACGCAGTATTTT. Its protein is CAIRRGGGSTDTQYF.

V gene TRBV24-1 combines with J gene TRBJ1-4; D possibly corresponds to TRBD1 (5 bases). Trimming took off 9 bases at V and 3 bases at J, with 13 bases between the two ends. CDR1 and CDR2 (germline): KGHDR, SFDVKD. The CDR3 extends over 14 amino acids. CDR3 coding DNA: TGTGCCACCGGTGCGGGGGGGGCTAATGAAAAACTGTTTTTT. Its translation is CATGAGGANEKLFF.